Listed below are T cell receptor beta chains from one sample, sequenced in a study of response to subunit inactivated influenza vaccine. One entry per CDR3 protein results from TCRdb running MiXCR on the RT-PCR reads. The profile shows some 800,000 distinct CDR3 sequences, 21% of them singletons. Sample: PBMCs from blood, taken 5 days after vaccination. All receptors derive from a man aged 50-59 years who received an inactivated influenza vaccine. Each CDR3 is given with its conserved first and last residue. The D gene is left open where the match is weak. Not all rows give a size; the values are once, few, many and, for expanded clones, a class.

v_call: TRBV30; j_call: TRBJ2-3; clone_size: NA; d_call: TRBD2; cdr3_aa: CAWKSGASTDTQYF; cdr3_nt: TGTGCCTGGAAAAGCGGGGCTAGCACAGATACGCAGTATTTT
v_call: TRBV5-1; j_call: TRBJ2-5; clone_size: NA; d_call: TRBD2; cdr3_aa: CASSLAAGGLETQYF; cdr3_nt: TGCGCCAGCAGCTTGGCGGCGGGAGGACTGGAGACCCAGTACTTC
v_call: TRBV4-1; j_call: TRBJ2-6; clone_size: NA; d_call: NA; cdr3_aa: CASSPTGLRGANVLTF; cdr3_nt: TGCGCCAGCAGCCCCACAGGCCTCAGGGGGGCCAACGTCCTGACTTTC
v_call: TRBV5-1; j_call: TRBJ2-1; clone_size: NA; d_call: NA; cdr3_aa: CASSLAGQNNEQFF; cdr3_nt: TGCGCCAGCAGCTTGGCCGGGCAGAACAATGAGCAGTTCTTC
v_call: TRBV19; j_call: TRBJ2-1; clone_size: NA; d_call: NA; cdr3_aa: CATSAPQARQFF; cdr3_nt: TGTGCCACCTCGGCCCCTCAGGCCAGGCAGTTCTTC
v_call: TRBV2; j_call: TRBJ2-7; clone_size: few; d_call: NA; cdr3_aa: CASSERSGNIYEQYF; cdr3_nt: TGTGCCAGCAGTGAACGTAGCGGAAATATATACGAGCAGTACTTC
v_call: TRBV24-1; j_call: TRBJ2-3; clone_size: NA; d_call: NA; cdr3_aa: CATSAGGLADTQYF; cdr3_nt: TGTGCCACCAGTGCTGGCGGATTAGCAGATACGCAGTATTTT
v_call: TRBV20-1; j_call: TRBJ1-3; clone_size: few; d_call: NA; cdr3_aa: CSARGGAGGNTIYF; cdr3_nt: TGCAGTGCTAGGGGGGGCGCGGGTGGAAACACCATATATTTT
v_call: TRBV25-1; j_call: TRBJ1-3; clone_size: NA; d_call: NA; cdr3_aa: CASSRDRSGNTIYF; cdr3_nt: TGTGCCAGCAGTAGAGACCGGTCTGGAAACACCATATATTTT
v_call: TRBV11-2; j_call: TRBJ2-2; clone_size: NA; d_call: NA; cdr3_aa: CASSWILNGELFF; cdr3_nt: TGTGCCAGCAGCTGGATCCTTAACGGGGAGCTGTTTTTT
v_call: TRBV7-3; j_call: TRBJ2-1; clone_size: many; d_call: TRBD2; cdr3_aa: CASSSLAGSNNEQFF; cdr3_nt: TGTGCCAGCAGCTCCCTAGCGGGATCGAACAATGAGCAGTTCTTC
v_call: TRBV12-3/TRBV12-4; j_call: TRBJ2-2; clone_size: NA; d_call: TRBD2; cdr3_aa: CASSGGGSTGELFF; cdr3_nt: TGTGCCAGCAGTGGGGGGGGGAGCACCGGGGAGCTGTTTTTT
v_call: TRBV6-2/TRBV6-3; j_call: TRBJ2-5; clone_size: NA; d_call: NA; cdr3_aa: CASSRHHREGIKETQYF; cdr3_nt: TGTGCCAGCAGTCGACATCACAGGGAAGGAATAAAAGAGACCCAGTACTTC
v_call: TRBV30; j_call: TRBJ1-1; clone_size: NA; d_call: NA; cdr3_aa: CAWSTSNTEAFF; cdr3_nt: TGTGCCTGGAGTACTAGTAACACTGAAGCTTTCTTT
v_call: TRBV7-2; j_call: TRBJ2-1; clone_size: NA; d_call: TRBD2; cdr3_aa: CASSPEAGYYNEQFF; cdr3_nt: TGTGCCAGCAGCCCGGAAGCGGGATACTACAATGAGCAGTTCTTC
v_call: TRBV11-2; j_call: TRBJ1-1; clone_size: many; d_call: NA; cdr3_aa: CASSLTEHEAFF; cdr3_nt: TGTGCCAGCAGCTTAACGGAACATGAAGCTTTCTTT
v_call: TRBV7-2; j_call: TRBJ1-2; clone_size: NA; d_call: TRBD1; cdr3_aa: CASSSDRSVVGYTF; cdr3_nt: TGTGCCAGCAGCTCGGACAGGTCGGTGGTTGGCTACACCTTC
v_call: TRBV12-3/TRBV12-4; j_call: TRBJ2-2; clone_size: NA; d_call: TRBD1; cdr3_aa: CASKEGGSDTGELFF; cdr3_nt: TGTGCCAGCAAGGAAGGGGGCTCGGACACCGGGGAGCTGTTTTTT
v_call: TRBV12-3/TRBV12-4; j_call: TRBJ2-4; clone_size: few; d_call: NA; cdr3_aa: CASSFNEGNIQYF; cdr3_nt: TGTGCCAGCAGTTTTAACGAGGGAAACATTCAGTACTTC
v_call: TRBV20-1; j_call: TRBJ2-7; clone_size: NA; d_call: NA; cdr3_aa: CSATSLDYSYEQYF; cdr3_nt: TGCAGTGCTACCTCCTTGGACTACTCCTACGAGCAGTACTTC
v_call: TRBV9; j_call: TRBJ2-3; clone_size: NA; d_call: TRBD2; cdr3_aa: CASSVAGGTTDTQYF; cdr3_nt: TGTGCCAGCAGCGTAGCCGGGGGGACTACAGATACGCAGTATTTT
v_call: TRBV7-9; j_call: TRBJ1-3; clone_size: NA; d_call: NA; cdr3_aa: CASSLTAGLSGNTIYF; cdr3_nt: TGTGCCAGCAGCTTAACAGCGGGGCTCTCTGGAAACACCATATATTTT
v_call: TRBV7-2; j_call: TRBJ1-1; clone_size: NA; d_call: TRBD1; cdr3_aa: CASSSQGTGEAFF; cdr3_nt: TGTGCCAGCAGCTCACAGGGGACTGGGGAAGCTTTCTTT
v_call: TRBV28; j_call: TRBJ2-4; clone_size: NA; d_call: NA; cdr3_aa: CASTEKENIQYF; cdr3_nt: TGTGCCAGCACTGAGAAAGAAAACATTCAGTACTTC
v_call: TRBV18; j_call: TRBJ2-1; clone_size: few; d_call: TRBD1; cdr3_aa: CASFPLPRTGNEQFF; cdr3_nt: TGTGCCAGCTTCCCCCTGCCCAGGACAGGCAATGAGCAGTTCTTC
v_call: TRBV4-2; j_call: TRBJ1-2; clone_size: few; d_call: NA; cdr3_aa: CASSQEIAGRDGYTF; cdr3_nt: TGTGCCAGCAGCCAAGAGATCGCAGGTCGGGATGGCTACACCTTC
v_call: TRBV24-1; j_call: TRBJ2-2; clone_size: few; d_call: TRBD2; cdr3_aa: CATSDQGGPYTGELFF; cdr3_nt: TGTGCCACCAGTGATCAGGGAGGGCCATACACCGGGGAGCTGTTTTTT